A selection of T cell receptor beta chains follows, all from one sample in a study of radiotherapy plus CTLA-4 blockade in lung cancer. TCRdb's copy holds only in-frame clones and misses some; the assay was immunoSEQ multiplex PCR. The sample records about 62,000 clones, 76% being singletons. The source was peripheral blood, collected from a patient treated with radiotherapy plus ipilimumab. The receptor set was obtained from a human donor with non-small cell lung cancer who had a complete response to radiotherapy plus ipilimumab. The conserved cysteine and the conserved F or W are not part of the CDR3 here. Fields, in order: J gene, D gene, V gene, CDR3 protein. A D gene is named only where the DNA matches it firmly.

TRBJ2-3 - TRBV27 ASNIRGARDTQY
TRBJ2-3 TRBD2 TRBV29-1 SVAPLAGSTDTQY
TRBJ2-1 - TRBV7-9 ASSLVFEGEGSYNEQF
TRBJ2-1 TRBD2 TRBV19 ASTPKRGVYNEQF
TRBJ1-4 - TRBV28 ASSFRFREKLF
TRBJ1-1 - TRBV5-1 ASSATGPNTEAF
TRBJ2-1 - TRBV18 ASSPDFLDEQF
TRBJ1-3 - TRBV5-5 ASSLAPGRNSGNTIY
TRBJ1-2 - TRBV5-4 ASSPALSAYGYT
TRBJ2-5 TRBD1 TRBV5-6 ASSFSLGRDRGQETQY
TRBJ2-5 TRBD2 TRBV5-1 ASSRESSGKETQY
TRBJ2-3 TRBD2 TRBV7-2 ASSRPGLGADTQY
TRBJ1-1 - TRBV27 ASSPQGGWGNTEAF
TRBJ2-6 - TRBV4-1 ASSQGSGSGANVLT
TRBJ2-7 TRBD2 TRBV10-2 ASSGTSGGITAYEQY
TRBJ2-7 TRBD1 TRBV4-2 ASSRPGQAGYEQY
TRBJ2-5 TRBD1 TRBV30 AWRRGQGATREVRETQY
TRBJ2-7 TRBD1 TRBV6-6 ASRGPPGQGGYEQY
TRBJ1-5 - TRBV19 ASTRRTDNQPQH
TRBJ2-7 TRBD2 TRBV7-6 ASSPGPSGRMGEQY
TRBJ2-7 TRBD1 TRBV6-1 ASSSRTGGSREQY
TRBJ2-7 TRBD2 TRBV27 ASSFLAGGALEQY
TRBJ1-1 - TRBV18 ASSKSMNTEAF
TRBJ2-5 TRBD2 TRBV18 ASSTEIAGEGETQY
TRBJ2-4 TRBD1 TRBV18 ASSPGTALAKNIQY
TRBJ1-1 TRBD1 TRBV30 AWSVPRSGQGASTEAF
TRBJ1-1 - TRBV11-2 ASSDGENTEAF
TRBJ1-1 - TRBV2 ASSYGQNTEAF